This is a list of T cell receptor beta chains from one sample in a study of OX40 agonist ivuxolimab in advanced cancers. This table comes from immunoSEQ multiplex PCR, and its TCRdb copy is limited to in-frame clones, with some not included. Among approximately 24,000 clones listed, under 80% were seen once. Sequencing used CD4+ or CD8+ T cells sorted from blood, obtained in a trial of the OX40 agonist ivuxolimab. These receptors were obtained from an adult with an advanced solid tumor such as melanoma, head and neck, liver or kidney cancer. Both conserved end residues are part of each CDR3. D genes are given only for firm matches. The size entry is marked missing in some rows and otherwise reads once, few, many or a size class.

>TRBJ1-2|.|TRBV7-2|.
TGTGCCAGCAGCTTAGAGCCAGGGGACTATGGCTACACCTTC
CASSLEPGDYGYTF
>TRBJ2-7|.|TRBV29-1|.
TGCAGCGTTGAGGACACAACCTACGAGCAGTACTTC
CSVEDTTYEQYF
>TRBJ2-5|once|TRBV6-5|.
TGTGCCAGCAGTACCGAACGGGGATTGATGGAGACCCAGTACTTC
CASSTERGLMETQYF
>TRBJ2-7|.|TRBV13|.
TGTGCCAGCAGCTTAGGGAGAGGGACGGGTTTGGAGCAGTACTTC
CASSLGRGTGLEQYF
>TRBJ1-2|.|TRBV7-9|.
TGTGCCAGCAGCTCGGGGGCTACCCGGGGGGAGTATGGCTACACCTTC
CASSSGATRGEYGYTF
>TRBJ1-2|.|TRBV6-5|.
TGTGCCAGCAGAAGGACACCCCTGGTGGGCTACACCTTC
CASRRTPLVGYTF
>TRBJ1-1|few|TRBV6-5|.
TGTGCCAGCAGTTACCGGGACAACACTGAAGCTTTCTTT
CASSYRDNTEAFF
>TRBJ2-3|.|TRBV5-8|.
TGTGCCAGCAGCCCGTTCCAGGGGGAGGCCGATACGCAGTATTTT
CASSPFQGEADTQYF
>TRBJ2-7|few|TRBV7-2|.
TGTGCCAGCAGCCCCCCCCCACCGGGGGCCTTTTACGAGCAGTACTTC
CASSPPPPGAFYEQYF
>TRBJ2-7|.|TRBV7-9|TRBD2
TGTGCCAGCAGCGCAGGTGCTAGCGGGGCCTACGAGCAGTACTTC
CASSAGASGAYEQYF
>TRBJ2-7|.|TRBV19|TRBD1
TGTGCCAGTAGTACAGGGGGCAACTGGTACGAGCAGTACTTC
CASSTGGNWYEQYF
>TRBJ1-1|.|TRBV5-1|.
TGCGCCAGCAGCTTGGCCTACAGGCCCGTGAACACTGAAGCTTTCTTT
CASSLAYRPVNTEAFF
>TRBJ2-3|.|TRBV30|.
TGTGCCTGGAGCGCCGGGTCTGAGTGGGGCACAGATACGCAGTATTTT
CAWSAGSEWGTDTQYF
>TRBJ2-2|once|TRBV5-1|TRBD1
TGCGCCAGCCGTCCGGGACAGGGAGGGACCGGGGAGCTGTTTTTT
CASRPGQGGTGELFF
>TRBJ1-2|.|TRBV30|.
TGTGCCTGGAATCCATGGGAGGCGACCTATGGCTACACCTTC
CAWNPWEATYGYTF
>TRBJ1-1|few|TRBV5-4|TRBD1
TGCGCCAGCACCCGGGACAGTGGGAGAGGTGGCACTGAAGCTTTCTTT
CASTRDSGRGGTEAFF